The text below deals with one TCR beta chain. The entry originates in a study of blood T cell repertoires in COVID-19. The overall study: Both acute and convalescent COVID-19 samples were obtained from the United States, Italy and Spain. Sample material is recorded as cDNA or gDNA derived from T cells, B-cell-depleted T cells, or PBMCs.

The authors' processing: Reference gene primer amplification yielded estimated nucleated cell counts. Data came from immunoSEQ multiplex PCR; TCRdb stores just in-frame clones and leaves some out. V, J and clone size derive from that table, while D and trimming were established from the DNA sequence. This sample has tens of thousands of clones; about four fifths occur once, and the top ten carry under 45%. Trimming took off 2 bases at V and 4 bases at J, with 3 bases between the two ends. This CDR3 has 12 amino acids. Germline CDR1 is MNHNY and CDR2 is SVGAGI (reference sequence). The V gene is TRBV6-6, the J gene TRBJ1-5; D gene ambiguous. The sequenced sample consisted of peripheral blood. This receptor was taken from a man older than 75 with acute or convalescent COVID-19. CDR3 sequence (DNA): TGTGCCAGCAGTTACCAGAATCAGCCCCAGCATTTT. Its protein product is CASSYQNQPQHF.